The 7 T cell receptor beta chains presented below share a single source sample, sequenced in a study of cytomegalovirus exposure and HLA in healthy donors (dated by TCRdb to about 2017). To prepare the library, the immunoSEQ multiplex PCR assay was applied. For the multiplex PCR, a mixture combining 60 forward primers for TCR Vbeta segments and 13 reverse primers for TCR Jbeta segments was used. Entries here come from immuneACCESS through TCRdb and include only in-frame sequences with V and J called. Some clones fail to appear in such tables; in the studies checked, an unresolved V gene covers under half of the shortfall, and the cause of the remainder is unknown. This sample is represented by 210,000 or so clones; roughly 78% of them were singletons. In total, the top ten clones hold more than 0.45% of the sample. Sequencing used PBMCs. The receptors stem from a boy younger than 18 in good health and CMV-seronegative.

This sequence joins TRBV10-1 and TRBJ2-3; 7 nucleotides line up with TRBD1. V trimming: 6 bases; J trimming: 1 base; junction bases outside the gene matches: 4. The CDR3 runs to 14 residues. Germline values: CDR1 WNHNN, CDR2 SYGVQD (reference sequence). The CDR3 DNA reads as TGCGCCAGCAGCGCCGGACAGGGCACAGATACGCAGTATTTT. Its protein product is CASSAGQGTDTQYF.

The chain has TRBV9 and TRBJ2-7; a weak D match, TRBD2 (6 bases). Germline loops: CDR1 SGDLS, CDR2 YYNGEE. The CDR3 sequence is 15 residues long. V lost 3 bases and J lost 2, with 15 bases in between. The CDR3 reads CASSAERGGTYEQYF. The CDR3 DNA follows: TGTGCCAGCAGCGCAGAGAGAGGAGGGACCTACGAGCAGTACTTC.

Regarding this clone: Other DNA sequences in the same sample also yield this CDR3. The chain combines TRBV18 with TRBJ1-5, with D unresolved. There are 13 residues in the CDR3. Trimming cost V 6 bases and J 2 bases, with 8 bases left between them. Germline V CDR1 and CDR2: KGHSH, LQKENI. This chain's CDR3 is CASSPGGNQPQHF. The CDR3 nucleotides read TGTGCCAGCTCCCCCGGGGGCAATCAGCCCCAGCATTTT. Drawing the rest from reference TRBV18 and TRBJ1-5, the complete variable domain is NAGVMQNPRHLVRRRGQEARLRCSPMKGHSHVYWYRQLPEEGLKFMVYLQKENIIDESGMPKERFSAEFPKEGPSILRIQQVVRGDSAAYFCASSPGGNQPQHFGDGTRLSIL.

This chain connects TRBV7-9 to TRBJ2-5; maybe TRBD1 (5 bases). Germline CDR1 SEHNR, CDR2 FQNEAQ (reference sequence). The CDR3 has 14 amino acids. The V end lost 1 base, the J end lost 5 bases, and 11 bases lay between the germline ends. The CDR3 bases are TGTGCCAGCAGCTTAGGGGGCGCGGAGGAGACCCAGTACTTC. It is translated as CASSLGGAEETQYF.

The J gene is TRBJ2-1, the V gene TRBV27, with D possibly TRBD2 on 6 matching bases. The germline CDR1 and CDR2 sequences are MNHEY and SMNVEV (reference sequence). The CDR3 is 18 amino acids. The V and J ends lost 2 bases and 8 bases respectively, with 25 bases between them. The DNA of the CDR3 is TGTGCCAGCAGTTTACGTTCTTACGCCGGGGGTCGAGGCGATGAGCAGTTCTTC. Translating it yields CASSLRSYAGGRGDEQFF.

The rearrangement links TRBV30 to TRBJ2-3, with D possibly being TRBD1 (5 bases). The length of the CDR3 is 15 residues. V was pared by 1 base and J by 0 bases, with 11 bases between. CDR1 is GTSNPN and CDR2 is SVGIG in the germline V gene (reference sequence). The CDR3 is CAWSEGVGSTDTQYF. The CDR3 nucleotides are TGTGCCTGGAGTGAAGGGGTAGGGAGCACAGATACGCAGTATTTT.

The chain has TRBV5-4 and TRBJ2-3, with 11 bases lining up with TRBD1. Germline lookup yields CDR1 SGHNT and CDR2 YYREEE (reference sequence). V was clipped by 4 bases and J by 5 bases; unmatched bases: 3. This CDR3 is 14 amino acids long. Here the CDR3 DNA reads TGTGCCAGCAGCCCGGACAGGGGGCGAGATACGCAGTATTTT. This translates into CASSPDRGRDTQYF.